Below, 25 T cell receptor beta chains from the same sample are listed, as sequenced in a study of resident and recirculating memory T cells in vitiligo. Generated by immunoSEQ multiplex PCR, the TCRdb table keeps only in-frame clones and is missing some. The table has about 42,000 clones, about 90% seen once; the top ten hold 4.5%. Sequencing input: blood. Every receptor here comes from a male donor with vitiligo.

This chain uses TRBV23-1 with TRBJ2-1; maybe TRBD2 (5 bases). TRBV23-1 is annotated as an ORF whose role is uncertain. The CDR3 loop spans 17 amino acids. The germline V and J ends were trimmed by 1 base and 7 bases, with 20 bases remaining between them. In nucleotides, the CDR3 is TGCGCCAGCAGTCAATGGGGAGTGAGGTACCTTGATAATGAGCAGTTCTTC. Amino acids: CASSQWGVRYLDNEQFF.

The chain uses TRBV11-2 and TRBJ1-6, with D unresolved. V dropped 5 bases and J dropped 7 bases, with 6 bases sitting between them. The CDR3 spans 12 residues. Germline-derived CDR1 and CDR2 are SGHAT and FQNNGV. CDR3: CASSLVNSPLHF. The CDR3 DNA is TGTGCCAGCAGCCTCGTAAATTCACCCCTCCACTTT.

This rearrangement joins TRBV7-2 to TRBJ2-2; 13 nucleotides match TRBD2. This CDR3 is 15 amino acids long. J gave up 6 bases and V 8 bases, and 6 bases lay outside the gene matches. Germline CDR1 reads SGHTA; CDR2 reads FQGNSA. This chain's CDR3 is CASAGTSGASGELFF. In DNA form, the CDR3 reads TGTGCCAGCGCAGGGACTAGCGGGGCTTCCGGGGAGCTGTTTTTT.

The chain carries TRBV6-4 and TRBJ1-1, with 7 bases matching TRBD1. There are 14 residues in the CDR3. V dropped 5 bases and J dropped 0; count of bases not matched to a gene: 3. The germline V gene has CDR1 MRHNA and CDR2 SNTAGT. The DNA of the CDR3 is TGTGCCAGCAGTAGGGACAGTATGAACACTGAAGCTTTCTTT. It codes for CASSRDSMNTEAFF.

This clone has only a few counts. The chain joins TRBV7-2 to TRBJ1-6, with a weak D call TRBD1 (5 bases). Trimming removed 1 base at V and 9 bases at J, with 19 bases between. This CDR3 comprises 17 residues. The germline CDR1 and CDR2 sequences are SGHTA and FQGNSA. This CDR3 is CASSLDLGGSRGSPLHF. The CDR3 DNA is TGTGCCAGCAGCTTAGATTTGGGGGGTTCCCGGGGTTCACCCCTCCACTTT.

The rearrangement joins TRBV18 to TRBJ2-2; D gene unclear. CDR1 and CDR2 (germline): KGHSH, LQKENI. Trimming shortened V by 0 bases and J by 1 base, and 3 bases separated the two germline ends. This CDR3 contains 14 residues. This CDR3 reads CASSPPVNTGELFF. CDR3 bases: TGTGCCAGCTCACCACCCGTGAACACCGGGGAGCTGTTTTTT.

This chain joins TRBV2 and TRBJ2-1, with 9 bases aligning to TRBD2. Germline CDR1 is SNHLY and CDR2 is FYNNEI. Trimming removed 4 bases from V and 9 bases from J; junction bases left unmatched: 13. The CDR3 totals 16 residues. The CDR3: CASSGLGGGAGAEQFF. The CDR3 DNA follows: TGTGCCAGCAGTGGCCTAGGCGGGGGGGCGGGGGCTGAGCAGTTCTTC.

This clone appeared a single time. Here the CDR3 DNA reads TGTGCCAGCAGCTTAAACAAGAACACTGAAGCTTTCTTT. As protein: CASSLNKNTEAFF. The chain has TRBV11-2 and TRBJ1-1; D unresolved. Between the trimmed V and J ends, which lost 2 bases and 1 base, there was a span of 5 bases. Germline V gene data show CDR1 as SGHAT and CDR2 as FQNNGV. The CDR3 runs to 13 residues.

The V and J genes are TRBV10-3 and TRBJ1-6, with 7 positions matching TRBD1. This CDR3 comprises 14 residues. The ends lost 0 bases at V and 9 bases at J; junction bases unmatched: 2. Germline V gives CDR1 ENHRY, CDR2 SYGVKD. The DNA of the CDR3 is TGTGCCATCAGTGAGTCGGGACAGTTTTCACCCCTCCACTTT. This codes for CAISESGQFSPLHF.

The chain couples TRBV5-1 to TRBJ2-2; D call uncertain. The CDR3 covers 11 residues. Looked up from germline, CDR1 is SGHRS and CDR2 is YFSETQ. Trimming took off 4 bases at V and 7 bases at J, with 5 bases between the two ends. The CDR3 protein is CASSLNGELFF. Here the CDR3 DNA reads TGCGCCAGCAGCCTAAACGGGGAGCTGTTTTTT. Combining the CDR3 with reference TRBV5-1 and TRBJ2-2 gives the whole variable domain KAGVTQTPRYLIKTRGQQVTLSCSPISGHRSVSWYQQTPGQGLQFLFEYFSETQRNKGNFPGRFSGRQFSNSRSEMNVSTLELGDSALYLCASSLNGELFFGEGSRLTVL.

The chain recombines TRBV13 with TRBJ2-6; 11 bases match TRBD2. Germline V gene sequence: CDR1 PRHDT, CDR2 FYEKMQ (reference sequence). V lost 3 bases, J lost 1 base, and 11 bases stayed unmatched. This CDR3 contains 20 residues. CDR3 bases: TGTGCCAGCAGCTTCAGGATTCGGTCTAGCGGGGGGTCTGGGGCCAACGTCCTGACTTTC. Amino acids: CASSFRIRSSGGSGANVLTF.

This sequence joins TRBV9 and TRBJ2-1; 13 bases map to TRBD2. V dropped 3 bases and J dropped 2; count of bases not matched to a gene: 8. The germline CDR1 and CDR2 sequences are SGDLS and YYNGEE. CDR3 size: 18 residues. DNA for the CDR3: TGTGCCAGCAGCGGTACTAGCGGGGGGGCCGATCCCTACAATGAGCAGTTCTTC. It codes for CASSGTSGGADPYNEQFF.

The chain uses TRBV30 and TRBJ1-5, with 10 nucleotides matching TRBD1. CDR1 is GTSNPN, CDR2 SVGIG, per germline (reference sequence). The V gene end was trimmed by 0 bases and the J gene end by 11 bases; junction bases not matched to a gene: 13. The CDR3 runs 16 residues. CDR3 amino acids: CAWSVLGDRGRRAQHF. CDR3 coding DNA: TGTGCCTGGAGTGTACTGGGTGACAGGGGGCGCAGGGCCCAGCATTTT.

The rearrangement joins TRBV6-6 to TRBJ2-5; no clear D. The CDR3 totals 11 residues. Trimming took 8 bases from V and 5 from J, leaving 9 bases between them. The germline CDR1 and CDR2 sequences are MNHNY and SVGAGI (reference sequence). The CDR3 DNA reads as TGTGCCAGCGGTCACAGTGAGACCCAGTACTTC. Its protein product is CASGHSETQYF.

The chain links TRBV18 to TRBJ2-3; maybe TRBD2 (5 bases). Trimming removed 2 bases from V and 5 bases from J, with 11 bases in between. CDR1 and CDR2 from the germline V gene are KGHSH and LQKENI. There are 14 residues in the CDR3. In DNA form, the CDR3 reads TGTGCCAGCTCACCATTAGCGAGTGGAGATACGCAGTATTTT. As protein: CASSPLASGDTQYF. The full variable domain, with the rest looked up from reference TRBV18 and TRBJ2-3, is NAGVMQNPRHLVRRRGQEARLRCSPMKGHSHVYWYRQLPEEGLKFMVYLQKENIIDESGMPKERFSAEFPKEGPSILRIQQVVRGDSAAYFCASSPLASGDTQYFGPGTRLTVL.

The chain employs TRBV18 and TRBJ1-4; D not resolved. V lost 3 bases and J lost 7, with 9 bases in between. The CDR3 length is 13 residues. Germline CDR1 is KGHSH and CDR2 is LQKENI. CDR3 sequence reads: CASSPGAGEKLFF. CDR3 bases: TGTGCCAGCTCACCCGGCGCGGGTGAAAAACTGTTTTTT.

The chain has TRBV25-1 and TRBJ1-2; D unresolved. CDR1 MGHDK and CDR2 SYGVNS come from the germline V gene. This CDR3 comprises 14 residues. V lost 8 bases and J lost 0, with 13 bases in between. DNA of the CDR3: TGTGCCAGCGTCCTGATTATAGCTAACTATGGCTACACCTTC. Amino acids: CASVLIIANYGYTF.

The gene calls are TRBV5-1 and TRBJ2-3, with 8 bases aligning to TRBD2. The CDR3 totals 18 residues. V was pared by 4 bases and J by 3 bases, with 16 bases of the junction left unmatched. Germline CDR1 and CDR2: SGHRS and YFSETQ. The CDR3 spells CASSLRPTASGQTDTQYF. Here the CDR3 DNA reads TGCGCCAGCAGCCTCCGACCTACAGCTAGCGGGCAAACAGATACGCAGTATTTT.

The chain couples TRBV9 to TRBJ1-1; D might be TRBD1 (6 bases). The CDR3 loop spans 12 amino acids. Germline CDR1 reads SGDLS; CDR2 reads YYNGEE. The ends were cut back, 7 bases at V and 1 base at J, with 8 bases in the middle. The CDR3 loop is CASGQPNTEAFF. The CDR3 DNA reads as TGTGCCAGCGGACAGCCGAACACTGAAGCTTTCTTT.

This chain links TRBV7-6 with TRBJ2-1; possibly TRBD2 for D (5 bases). The CDR3 runs to 15 residues. The ends were cut back, 2 bases at V and 7 bases at J, with 15 bases in the middle. Germline V lookup: CDR1 SGHVS, CDR2 FNYEAQ. DNA of the CDR3: TGTGCCAGCAGCTTACCAGCGGCCGTAGAGAATGAGCAGTTCTTC. Translating gives CASSLPAAVENEQFF.

The V gene is TRBV6-1, the J gene TRBJ1-6; D uncertain. Trimming removed 6 bases at V and 9 bases at J, with 9 bases between. Germline CDR1 and CDR2: MNHNS and SASEGT. The CDR3 has 12 residues. CDR3 loop: CASRMASSPLHF. DNA for the CDR3: TGTGCCAGCAGGATGGCCAGTTCACCCCTCCACTTT.

The V gene is TRBV19, the J gene TRBJ2-1; 13 bases map to TRBD2. The CDR3 contains 16 residues. Per the germline V gene, CDR1 is LNHDA and CDR2 is SQIVND (reference sequence). V lost 6 bases and J lost 4; bases outside the gene matches: 6. The CDR3 loop is CASRRRLAGGYNEQFF. In nucleotides, the CDR3 is TGTGCCAGTAGGCGGAGACTAGCGGGGGGATACAATGAGCAGTTCTTC.

The chain carries TRBV5-8 and TRBJ2-2; D is perhaps TRBD1 (7 bases). Trimming removed 3 bases at V and 4 bases at J, with 22 bases between. This CDR3 has 18 amino acids. Germline CDR1 reads SGHTS; CDR2 reads YDEGEE. CDR3 protein: CASSYWRGPGASTGELFF. CDR3 coding DNA: TGTGCCAGCAGCTATTGGAGGGGGCCGGGGGCGAGCACCGGGGAGCTGTTTTTT. Looking up the rest from reference TRBV5-8 and TRBJ2-2 gives the full variable domain: EAGVTQSPTHLIKTRGQQATLRCSPISGHTSVYWYQQALGLGLQFLLWYDEGEERNRGNFPPRFSGRQFPNYSSELNVNALELEDSALYLCASSYWRGPGASTGELFFGEGSRLTVL.

This chain links TRBV9 with TRBJ1-4; TRBD1 aligns across 8 bases. CDR3 size: 19 residues. CDR1 and CDR2 from the germline V gene are SGDLS and YYNGEE. Trimming removed 4 bases from V and 8 bases from J; junction bases left unmatched: 22. The CDR3 region is CASSTPTGTGALNTEKLFF. CDR3 DNA: TGTGCCAGCAGCACCCCGACCGGGACAGGAGCACTGAATACCGAAAAACTGTTTTTT.

This clone has just one count. This chain joins TRBV7-9 and TRBJ2-1; TRBD2 agrees at 10 bases. Germline lookup yields CDR1 SEHNR and CDR2 FQNEAQ (reference sequence). This CDR3 has 17 amino acids. The V gene end was trimmed by 4 bases and the J gene end by 5 bases; junction bases not matched to a gene: 11. Here the CDR3 reads CASSWGPGTSVNNEQFF. CDR3 bases: TGTGCCAGCAGCTGGGGCCCGGGGACTAGCGTGAACAATGAGCAGTTCTTC.